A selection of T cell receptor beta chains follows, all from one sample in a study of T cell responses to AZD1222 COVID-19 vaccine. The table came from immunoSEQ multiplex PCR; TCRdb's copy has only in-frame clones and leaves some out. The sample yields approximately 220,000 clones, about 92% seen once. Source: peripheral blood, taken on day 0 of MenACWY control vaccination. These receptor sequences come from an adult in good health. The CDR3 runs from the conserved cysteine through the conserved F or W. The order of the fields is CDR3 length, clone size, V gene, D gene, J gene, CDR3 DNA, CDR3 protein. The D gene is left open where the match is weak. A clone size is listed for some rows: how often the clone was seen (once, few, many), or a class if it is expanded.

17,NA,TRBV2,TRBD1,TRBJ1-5,TGTGCCAGCAGTGAATACCAGGGGGCGAGGGTCAATCAGCCCCAGCATTTT,CASSEYQGARVNQPQHF
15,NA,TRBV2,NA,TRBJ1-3,TGTGCCAGCGGAAAAGAACGGGTTGGAGGAAACACCATATATTTT,CASGKERVGGNTIYF
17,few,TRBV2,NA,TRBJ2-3,TGTGCCAGCGGGGGGTTCACCGGGACTTTTAAAACAGATACGCAGTATTTT,CASGGFTGTFKTDTQYF
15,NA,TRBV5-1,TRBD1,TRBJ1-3,TGCGCCAGCACTGCCGGGACAGGGGCGTTAAACACCATATATTTT,CASTAGTGALNTIYF
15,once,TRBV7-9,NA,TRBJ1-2,TGTGCCAGCAGCTTAGTACAGGGTGGCGGAGGTGGCTACACCTTC,CASSLVQGGGGGYTF
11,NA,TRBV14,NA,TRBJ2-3,TGTGCCAGCAGCCGCACAGATACGCAGTATTTT,CASSRTDTQYF
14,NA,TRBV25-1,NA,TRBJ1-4,TGTGCCAGCAGTGAAACAGGACTGCCTGGAAAACTGTTTTTT,CASSETGLPGKLFF
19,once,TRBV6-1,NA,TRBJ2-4,TGTGCCAGCAGTGAGGCCGGGCTCTATGTTCCAGAAGCCAAAAACATTCAGTACTTC,CASSEAGLYVPEAKNIQYF
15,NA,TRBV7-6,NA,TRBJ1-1,TGTGCCAGCAGCTTAGCGGGGACGGCGAACACTGAAGCTTTCTTT,CASSLAGTANTEAFF
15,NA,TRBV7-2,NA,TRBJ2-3,NA,CASSLLRAGGDTQYF
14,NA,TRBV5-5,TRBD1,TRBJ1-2,TGTGCCAGCAGCCACCCGGACAGGGTCTATGGCTACACCTTC,CASSHPDRVYGYTF
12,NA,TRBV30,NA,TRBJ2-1,TGTGCCTGGAGTCCTAGATCCAATGAGCAGTTCTTC,CAWSPRSNEQFF
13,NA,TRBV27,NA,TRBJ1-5,TGTGCCAGCAGTTTATGGGGCAATCAGCCCCAGCATTTT,CASSLWGNQPQHF
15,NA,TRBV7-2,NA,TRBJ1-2,TGTGCCAGCAGCTTAGCCTGGGGGCGGATGTATGGCTACACCTTC,CASSLAWGRMYGYTF
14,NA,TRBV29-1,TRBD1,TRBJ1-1,TGCAGCGGGGGACAGCCACTAGAGAACACTGAAGCTTTCTTT,CSGGQPLENTEAFF
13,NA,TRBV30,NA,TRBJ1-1,TGTGCCTGGAGTTACGCTGCAAACACTGAAGCTTTCTTT,CAWSYAANTEAFF
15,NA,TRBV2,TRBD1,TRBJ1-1,TGTGCCAGCAGTAGGGACAGCTACGCGGGGACTGAAGCTTTCTTT,CASSRDSYAGTEAFF
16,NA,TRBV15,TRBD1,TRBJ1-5,TGTGCCACCAGCAGGGGAGACAGGGTTAACAATCAGCCCCAGCATTTT,CATSRGDRVNNQPQHF
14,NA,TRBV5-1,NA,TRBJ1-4,TGCGCCAGCAGCGAAACAGGATGGGATGAAAAACTGTTTTTT,CASSETGWDEKLFF
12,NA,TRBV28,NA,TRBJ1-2,TGTGCCAGCAGTTTACAGGCGGGTGGCTACACCTTC,CASSLQAGGYTF
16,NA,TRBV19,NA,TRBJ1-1,TGTGCCAGTAGTATCGTCGGGGCGCCCCGGAACACTGAAGCTTTCTTT,CASSIVGAPRNTEAFF
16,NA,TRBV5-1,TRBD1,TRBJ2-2,TGCGCCAGCAGCTTGGGGACAGGGATGAACACCGGGGAGCTGTTTTTT,CASSLGTGMNTGELFF
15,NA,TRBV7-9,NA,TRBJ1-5,TGTGCCAGCAGCCCCAGCCTCATTGCCAATCAGCCCCAGCATTTT,CASSPSLIANQPQHF
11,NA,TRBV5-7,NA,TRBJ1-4,TGTGCCAGCAGCTTTCGCGAAAAACTGTTTTTT,CASSFREKLFF
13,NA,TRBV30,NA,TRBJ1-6,TGTGCCTGGAGTGTACGGGACAATTCACCCCTCCACTTT,CAWSVRDNSPLHF
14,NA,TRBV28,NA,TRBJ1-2,TGTGCCAGCAGTTTTCTGACAGCCAGCTATGGCTACACCTTC,CASSFLTASYGYTF
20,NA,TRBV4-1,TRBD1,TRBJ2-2,TGCGCCAGCAGCCAAGATAGCGTCAGGGGGCTGGGGGGTAACACCGGGGAGCTGTTTTTT,CASSQDSVRGLGGNTGELFF
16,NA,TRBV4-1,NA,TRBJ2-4,TGCGCCAGCAGCCAGGTTATGGGACTAGCCAAAAACATTCAGTACTTC,CASSQVMGLAKNIQYF
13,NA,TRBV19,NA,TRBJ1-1,TGTGCCAGTACCGAGGGGATGAACACTGAAGCTTTCTTT,CASTEGMNTEAFF
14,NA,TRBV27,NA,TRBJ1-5,TGTGCCAGCAGTTCCGACGGGAGCTATCAGCCCCAGCATTTT,CASSSDGSYQPQHF
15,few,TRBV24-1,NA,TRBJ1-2,TGTGCCACCAGTCCCGCGGGGAGTTTCAACTATGGCTACACCTTC,CATSPAGSFNYGYTF
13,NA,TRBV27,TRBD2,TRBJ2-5,TGTGCCAGCAGCGAACTAGCGACGGAGACCCAGTACTTC,CASSELATETQYF
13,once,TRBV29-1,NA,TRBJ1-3,TGCAGCGTTGAGTGGGGGAACGGAAACACCATATATTTT,CSVEWGNGNTIYF
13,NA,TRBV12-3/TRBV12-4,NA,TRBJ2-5,TGTGCCAGCAGTCCCGAGGGTCGGGGGACCCAGTACTTC,CASSPEGRGTQYF
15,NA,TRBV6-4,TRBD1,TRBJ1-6,TGTGCCAGCAGACCGACGGGACAGCTCAATTCACCCCTCCACTTT,CASRPTGQLNSPLHF
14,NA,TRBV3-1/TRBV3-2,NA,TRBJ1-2,TGTGCCAGCAGCCAAGAAACAGGGACGGTTGGCTACACCTTC,CASSQETGTVGYTF
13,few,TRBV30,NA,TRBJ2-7,TGTGCCTGGAGTGGCGGGTCTCTCGACGAGCAGTACTTC,CAWSGGSLDEQYF
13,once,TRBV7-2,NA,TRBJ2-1,TGTGCCAGCCACTCGGGGCTGTACAATGAGCAGTTCTTC,CASHSGLYNEQFF
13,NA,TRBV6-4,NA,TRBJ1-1,TGTGCCAGCAGTCCCAGGGGTATCGGTGAAGCTTTCTTT,CASSPRGIGEAFF
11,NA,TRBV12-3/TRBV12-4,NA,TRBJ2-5,TGTGCCAGCAGTTTCCAGGAGACCCAGTACTTC,CASSFQETQYF
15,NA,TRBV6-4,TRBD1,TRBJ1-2,TGTGCCAGCAGTGAAGGGACAGGGAGGGGCTATGGCTACACCTTC,CASSEGTGRGYGYTF
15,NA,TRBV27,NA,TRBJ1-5,TGTGCCAGCAGGTCTTTACCTCCGGGCAATCAGCCCCAGCATTTT,CASRSLPPGNQPQHF
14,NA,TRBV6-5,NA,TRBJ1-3,TGTGCCAGCAGAGACGGAGCCTCTGGAAACACCATATATTTT,CASRDGASGNTIYF
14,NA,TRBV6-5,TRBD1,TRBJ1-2,TGTGCCAGCAGTTTCGGACAGGGGCTCGTTGGCTACACCTTC,CASSFGQGLVGYTF
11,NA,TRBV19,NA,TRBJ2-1,TGTGCCAGTAGTAACTGGAATGAGCAGTTCTTC,CASSNWNEQFF
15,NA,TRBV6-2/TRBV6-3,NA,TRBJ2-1,TGTGCCAGCAGTCCCCCCAGGGGTGGTGGGGGCGAGCAGTTCTTC,CASSPPRGGGGEQFF
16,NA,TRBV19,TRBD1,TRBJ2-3,TGTGCCAGTAGTAAACGGACAGGGGGCAGCACAGATACGCAGTATTTT,CASSKRTGGSTDTQYF
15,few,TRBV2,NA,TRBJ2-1,TGTGCCAGCAAAGTTGGTAGGACAGCCAACAATGAGCAGTTCTTC,CASKVGRTANNEQFF
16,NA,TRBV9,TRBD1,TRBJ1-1,TGTGCCAGCAGCGCCTCACTGGGACAGCTGAACACTGAAGCTTTCTTT,CASSASLGQLNTEAFF
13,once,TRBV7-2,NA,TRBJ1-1,TGTGCCAGCAGCCCGTTCCCCGGCGTTGAAGCTTTCTTT,CASSPFPGVEAFF
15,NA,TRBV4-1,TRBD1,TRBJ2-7,TGCGCCAGCAGCCAAGGGCACAGGGGGCCCTACGAGCAGTACTTC,CASSQGHRGPYEQYF
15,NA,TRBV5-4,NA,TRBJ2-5,TGTGCCAGCAGCTTGGTGGGGGCAAACCGGGAGACCCAGTACTTC,CASSLVGANRETQYF
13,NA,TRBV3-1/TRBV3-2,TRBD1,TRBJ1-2,TGTGCCAGCAGAGGGACAGCCAGGGGTGGCTACACCTTC,CASRGTARGGYTF
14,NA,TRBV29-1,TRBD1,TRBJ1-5,TGCAGCGTTGGGGTGGGGACAGGGGTTCAGCCCCAGCATTTT,CSVGVGTGVQPQHF